Presented here are 2 T cell receptor beta chains from one specimen sequenced in a study of cytomegalovirus exposure and HLA in healthy donors. PCR used 60 Vbeta primers and 13 Jbeta primers. Using immunoSEQ multiplex PCR, the repertoire was profiled, and TCRdb retains in-frame clones only, with some absent. The sample lists around 91,000 clones, 86% occurring once. The sample was PBMCs. These receptors were obtained from a young man in good health and CMV-seropositive.

CDR3 amino acids: CASSLADRTQETQYF. In nucleotides, the CDR3 is TGCGCCAGCAGCTTGGCGGACAGGACCCAAGAGACCCAGTACTTC. The chain is built from TRBV5-1 and TRBJ2-5; 7 bases match TRBD1. V shed 0 bases, J shed 1 base, and the junction held 3 bases outside the gene matches. The CDR3 spans 15 residues. Looked up from germline, CDR1 is SGHRS and CDR2 is YFSETQ.

The chain couples TRBV6-4 to TRBJ2-1, with a weak D call TRBD1 (6 bases). Trimming removed 5 bases from V and 8 bases from J, with 13 bases in between. CDR3 size: 13 residues. The germline V gene encodes CDR1 MRHNA and CDR2 SNTAGT. The CDR3 DNA reads TGTGCCAGCAGTTCTAATGGGGGCCATGAGCAGTTCTTC. This translates into CASSSNGGHEQFF.